This TCR beta chain was captured in a study of shared clonotypes between healthy human individuals. Study as a whole: Per donor, three plates held CD4 naive cells, three held CD4 memory, two held CD8 naive and one held CD8 memory.

The assay was immunoSEQ multiplex PCR, and TCRdb's table has in-frame clones only and misses some. This repertoire shows some 2,400,000 clones, around 95% found once; its top ten account for over 0.1%. This CDR3 is built from 15 residues. Germline-derived CDR1 and CDR2 are SQVTM and ANQGSEA. Trimming pared 5 bases from V and 0 bases from J, leaving 15 bases between. The sequence came from a young man in good health. Sequenced input: naive CD4+ T cells sorted from blood. As to subset: CD45RA+ positively selected. This rearrangement joins TRBV29-1 to TRBJ2-3; maybe TRBD1 (8 bases). CDR3 amino acids: CSVLQGEGSTDTQYF. For the CDR3, the DNA is TGCAGCGTTTTACAGGGGGAGGGGAGCACAGATACGCAGTATTTT.